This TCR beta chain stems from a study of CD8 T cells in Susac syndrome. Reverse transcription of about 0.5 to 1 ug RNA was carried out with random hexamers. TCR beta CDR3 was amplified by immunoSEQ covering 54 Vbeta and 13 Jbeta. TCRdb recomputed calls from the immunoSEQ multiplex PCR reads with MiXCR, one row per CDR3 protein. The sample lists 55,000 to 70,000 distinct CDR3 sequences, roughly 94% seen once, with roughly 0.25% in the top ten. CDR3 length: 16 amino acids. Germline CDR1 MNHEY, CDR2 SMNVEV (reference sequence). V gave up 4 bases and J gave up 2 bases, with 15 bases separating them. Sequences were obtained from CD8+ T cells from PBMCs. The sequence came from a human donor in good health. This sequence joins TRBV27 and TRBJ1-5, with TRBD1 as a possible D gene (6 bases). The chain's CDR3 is CASSWRGEQGNQPQHF. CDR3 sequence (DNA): TGTGCCAGCAGTTGGAGGGGGGAGCAGGGCAATCAGCCCCAGCATTTT.